This T cell receptor (beta chain) was identified during a study of blood T cells in healthy people across ages. The trim removed 1 base at V and 3 bases at J, leaving 8 bases unmatched. This CDR3 comprises 16 residues. Looked up from germline, CDR1 is SGDLS and CDR2 is YYNGEE. As concerns this clonotype: What it binds is not known.

Points from the study as a whole: Calculation of diversity from one million T cells yielded estimates considered to be underestimates.

PBMCs were isolated at a quantity of at least 6 million per sample. Through a sample-barcoded 5' primer and a J-beta primer mix, a second PCR was run for roughly 6 to 11 cycles. Tags on each cDNA molecule came from a template-switch adaptor with 12 random nucleotides. TCRdb fed the 5' RACE reads into MiXCR, producing one record per CDR3 protein. Of hundreds of thousands of distinct CDR3 sequences listed, around 46% are singletons. The chain is built from TRBV9 and TRBJ2-7; 9 bases line up with TRBD2. Sequenced: blood. This clonotype was obtained from a man younger than 45 in good health. Here the CDR3 DNA reads TGTGCCAGCAGCGTACAAAATCTAGCGGGGTACTACGAGCAGTACTTC. Its translation: CASSVQNLAGYYEQYF.